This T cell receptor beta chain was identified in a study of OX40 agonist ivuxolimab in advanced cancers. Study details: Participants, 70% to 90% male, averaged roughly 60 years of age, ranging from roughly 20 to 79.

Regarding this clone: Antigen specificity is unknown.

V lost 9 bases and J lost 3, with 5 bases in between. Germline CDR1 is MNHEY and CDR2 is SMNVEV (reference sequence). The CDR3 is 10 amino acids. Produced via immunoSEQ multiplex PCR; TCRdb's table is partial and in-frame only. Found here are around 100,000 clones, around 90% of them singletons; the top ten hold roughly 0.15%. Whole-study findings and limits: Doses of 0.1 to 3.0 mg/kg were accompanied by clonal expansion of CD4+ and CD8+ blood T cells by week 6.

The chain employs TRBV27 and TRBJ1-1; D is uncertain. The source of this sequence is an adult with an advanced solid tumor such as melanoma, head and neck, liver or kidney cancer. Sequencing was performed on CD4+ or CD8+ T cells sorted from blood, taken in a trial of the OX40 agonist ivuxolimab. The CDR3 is CARTYTEAFF. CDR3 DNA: TGTGCCAGGACATACACTGAAGCTTTCTTT.